This T cell receptor (beta chain) was recovered during a study of a mutant IDH1 vaccine in newly diagnosed glioma. Study-level points and caveats: Patients mounted vaccine-induced immune responses in 93.3% of cases.

Noted time point: week 5, during vaccination. The vaccine gave 300 ug of a 20-mer mutant IDH1 peptide subcutaneously per dose. Donors' newly diagnosed IDH1-mutant WHO grade 3 or 4 astrocytomas lacked nuclear ATRX. A remark on this clone: The antigen is not known.

The V gene lost 0 bases and the J gene lost 1 base, with 7 bases spanning the gap. Germline CDR1 and CDR2: LGHNA and YSLEER. The CDR3 consists of 15 residues. TCRdb's table, derived via immunoSEQ multiplex PCR, lists solely in-frame clones and lacks some. The sample consists of approximately 51,000 clones, 78% of them appearing once. Sample: PBMCs, taken from a glioma patient whose treatment included an IDH1 peptide vaccine. V and J are TRBV4-3 and TRBJ1-3; D is uncertain. This clonotype was obtained from a woman in her thirties or forties with glioma. CDR3 in amino acids: CASSQDPDSGNTIYF. DNA of the CDR3: TGCGCCAGCAGCCAAGACCCGGATTCTGGAAACACCATATATTTT.